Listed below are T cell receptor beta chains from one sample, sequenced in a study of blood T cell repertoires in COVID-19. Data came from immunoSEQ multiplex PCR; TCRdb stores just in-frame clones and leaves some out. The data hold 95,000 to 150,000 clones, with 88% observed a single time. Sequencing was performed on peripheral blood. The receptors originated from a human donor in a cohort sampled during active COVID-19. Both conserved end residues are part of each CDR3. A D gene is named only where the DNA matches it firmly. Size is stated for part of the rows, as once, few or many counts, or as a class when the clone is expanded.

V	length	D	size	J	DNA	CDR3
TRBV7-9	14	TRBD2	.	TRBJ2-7	TGTGCCAGCAGCCTAGAGTCCACTAGCGGAAAGCAGTACTTC	CASSLESTSGKQYF
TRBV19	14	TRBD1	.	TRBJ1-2	TGTGCCAGTAGTAGGACAGGAACTGTCTATGGCTACACCTTC	CASSRTGTVYGYTF
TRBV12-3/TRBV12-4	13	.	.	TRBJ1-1	TGTGCCAGCAAGACGACAGTGAACACTGAAGCTTTCTTT	CASKTTVNTEAFF
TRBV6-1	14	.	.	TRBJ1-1	TGTGCCAGCAGTGACAGGTTTATGAACACTGAAGCTTTCTTT	CASSDRFMNTEAFF
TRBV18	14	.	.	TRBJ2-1	TGTGCCAGCTCATATGCTAGTTCCTACAATGAGCAGTTCTTC	CASSYASSYNEQFF
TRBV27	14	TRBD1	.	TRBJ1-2	TGTGCCAGCAGTTTAGTCAGGGGGATTGGTGGCTACACCTTC	CASSLVRGIGGYTF
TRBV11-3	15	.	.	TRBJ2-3	TGTGCCAGCAGCTTAGGCGGGACAGCCACAGATACGCAGTATTTT	CASSLGGTATDTQYF
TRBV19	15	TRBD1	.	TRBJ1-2	TGTGCCAGTAGTTCCCGACAGGGGGAGAGGTATGGCTACACCTTC	CASSSRQGERYGYTF
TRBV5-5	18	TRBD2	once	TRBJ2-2	TGTGCCAGCAGCTTGCGGCCTAGCGGGAGGGGGGACACCGGGGAGCTGTTTTTT	CASSLRPSGRGDTGELFF
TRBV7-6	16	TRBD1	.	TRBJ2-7	TGTGCCAGCAGCTTAGGACAGGGCGCTAAGTTCTACGAGCAGTACTTC	CASSLGQGAKFYEQYF
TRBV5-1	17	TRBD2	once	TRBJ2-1	TGCGCCAGCAGCACAAGCGGGAGTGTACCCGCTTTTGAAGAGCAGTTCTTC	CASSTSGSVPAFEEQFF
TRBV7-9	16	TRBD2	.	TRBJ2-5	TGTGCCAGCAGCCCACAGGGACTAGCGGGCCAAGAGACCCAGTACTTC	CASSPQGLAGQETQYF
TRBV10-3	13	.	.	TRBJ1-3	TGTGCCATCAGTGACAGCTCTGGAAACACCATATATTTT	CAISDSSGNTIYF
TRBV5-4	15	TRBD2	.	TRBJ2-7	TGTGCCAGCAGCCAAGGGGGACTAGCGGGGAGTGAGCAGTACTTC	CASSQGGLAGSEQYF
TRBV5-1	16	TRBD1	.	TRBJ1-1	TGCGCCAGCAGCTGGGGGGACAGCCGTGTGAACACTGAAGCTTTCTTT	CASSWGDSRVNTEAFF
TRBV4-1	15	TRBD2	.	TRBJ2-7	TGCGCCAGCTCCAGGAGCGGGGGGTCTACCTACGAGCAGTACTTC	CASSRSGGSTYEQYF
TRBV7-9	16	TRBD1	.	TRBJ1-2	TGTGCCAGCAGCTCCCTCCCGGGTCTACAGGGGGAAGGCTACACCTTC	CASSSLPGLQGEGYTF
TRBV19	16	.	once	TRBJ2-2	TGTGCCAGTAGTATTTCAAGGACAACGAACACCGGGGAGCTGTTTTTT	CASSISRTTNTGELFF
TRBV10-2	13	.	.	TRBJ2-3	TGCGCCAGCAGTGACCCAGACACAGATACGCAGTATTTT	CASSDPDTDTQYF
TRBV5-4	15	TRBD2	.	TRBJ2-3	TGTGCCAGCAGTGACAAGCGGGGTCTCACAGATACGCAGTATTTT	CASSDKRGLTDTQYF
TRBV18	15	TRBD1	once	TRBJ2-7	TGTGCCAGCTCACTGAGACAGGGCCATCCCCTCGAGCAGTACTTC	CASSLRQGHPLEQYF
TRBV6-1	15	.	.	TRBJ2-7	TGTGCCAGCAGTGATCTTGGAGGGGAAGACTACGAGCAGTACTTC	CASSDLGGEDYEQYF
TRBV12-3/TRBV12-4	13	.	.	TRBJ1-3	TGTGCCAGCAGTTTAAGTAGCCTAGACACCATATATTTT	CASSLSSLDTIYF
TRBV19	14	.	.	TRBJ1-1	TGTGCCAGTAGTAAAGTCAGGGTGGACACTGAAGCTTTCTTT	CASSKVRVDTEAFF
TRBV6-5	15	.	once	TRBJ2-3	TGTGCCAGCAGTTACTCAGGGGTCAGCACAGATACGCAGTATTTT	CASSYSGVSTDTQYF
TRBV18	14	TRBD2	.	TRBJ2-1	TGTGCCAGCTCAGAGACTAGCGGCTACAATGAGCAGTTCTTC	CASSETSGYNEQFF
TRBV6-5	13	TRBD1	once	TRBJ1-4	TGTGCCAGCAGTTGGGGACAGGGTGAAAAACTGTTTTTT	CASSWGQGEKLFF
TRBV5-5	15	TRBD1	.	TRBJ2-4	TGTGCCAGCAGCTTCCCAGGGGGAGCCAAAAACATTCAGTACTTC	CASSFPGGAKNIQYF
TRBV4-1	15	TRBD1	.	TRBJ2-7	TGCGCCAGCAGCCGAACCAGGACAGGGGCCTACGAGCAGTACTTC	CASSRTRTGAYEQYF
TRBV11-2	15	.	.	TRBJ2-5	TGTGCCAGCAGCTTAGGAGGGGACAACCAAGAGACCCAGTACTTC	CASSLGGDNQETQYF
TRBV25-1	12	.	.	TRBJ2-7	TGTGCCAGCAGTGGGAGGAGGTACGAGCAGTACTTC	CASSGRRYEQYF
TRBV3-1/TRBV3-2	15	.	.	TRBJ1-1	TGTGCCAGCAGCCTTACGCTCTCGGGGAACACTGAAGCTTTCTTT	CASSLTLSGNTEAFF
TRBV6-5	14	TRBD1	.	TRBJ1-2	TGTGCCAGCAGTTATCCCGGGACAGGCGCCGGCTACACCTTC	CASSYPGTGAGYTF
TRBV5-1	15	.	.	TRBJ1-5	TGCGCCAGCAGCTTGGAAGGGGCTACCGATCAGCCCCAGCATTTT	CASSLEGATDQPQHF
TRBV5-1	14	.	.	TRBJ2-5	TGCGCCAGCAGCTTGGGACAGATACAAGAGACCCAGTACTTC	CASSLGQIQETQYF
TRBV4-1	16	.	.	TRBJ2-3	TGCGCCAGCAGCCTCGAATGGGGGGTCCGCACAGATACGCAGTATTTT	CASSLEWGVRTDTQYF
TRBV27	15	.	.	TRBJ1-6	TGTGCCAGCAGTTTATCATCAGGGGTCGATTCACCCCTCCACTTT	CASSLSSGVDSPLHF
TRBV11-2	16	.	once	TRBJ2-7	TGTGCCAGCAGCTTAGTCGGTGGGGGGGCCTTCTACGAGCAGTACTTC	CASSLVGGGAFYEQYF
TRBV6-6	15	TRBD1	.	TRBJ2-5	TGTGCCAGCAGAACCGGGACAGGGTGGGGAGAGACCCAGTACTTC	CASRTGTGWGETQYF
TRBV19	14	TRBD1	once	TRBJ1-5	TGTGCCAGTACTCCCGGACAGGGCGGGCAGCCCCAGCATTTT	CASTPGQGGQPQHF
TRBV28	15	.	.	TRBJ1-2	TGTGCCAGCAGACCTCAGGGCCTATATAACTATGGCTACACCTTC	CASRPQGLYNYGYTF
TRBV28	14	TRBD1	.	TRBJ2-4	TGTGCCAGCAGTTTAAGGGGGCTGTGGGACATTCAGTACTTC	CASSLRGLWDIQYF
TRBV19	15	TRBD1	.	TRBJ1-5	TGTGCCAGTAGTCCTCCGGGACAGGGCAATCAGCCCCAGCATTTT	CASSPPGQGNQPQHF
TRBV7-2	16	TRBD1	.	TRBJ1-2	TGTGCCAGCAGCTCCTCTTGGGGACAGGGGGTAGATGGCTACACCTTC	CASSSSWGQGVDGYTF
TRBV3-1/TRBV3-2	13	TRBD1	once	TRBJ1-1	TGTGCCAGCAGCCCAAGACAGGGCACTGAAGCTTTCTTT	CASSPRQGTEAFF
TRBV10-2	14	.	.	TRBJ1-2	TGCGCCAGCAGTGAAGGGGTCCTATCCTATGGCTACACCTTC	CASSEGVLSYGYTF
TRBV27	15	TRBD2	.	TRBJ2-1	TGTGCCAGCAGTTTGGTGGTAGCGGGGGGTAATGAGCAGTTCTTC	CASSLVVAGGNEQFF
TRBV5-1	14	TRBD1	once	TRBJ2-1	TGCGCCAGCAGCAGGGGACAGGGCCTCAATGAGCAGTTCTTC	CASSRGQGLNEQFF
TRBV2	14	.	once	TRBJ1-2	TGTGCCAGCAGTGAAAATCCGGGGTTCTATGGCTACACCTTC	CASSENPGFYGYTF
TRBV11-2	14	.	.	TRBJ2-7	TGTGCCAGCAGCTTAGTGGGGGCACCCTACGAGCAGTACTTC	CASSLVGAPYEQYF
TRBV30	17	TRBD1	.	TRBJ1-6	TGTGCCTGGAGAGATAGACAGGGCCTCTCCTATAATTCACCCCTCCACTTT	CAWRDRQGLSYNSPLHF
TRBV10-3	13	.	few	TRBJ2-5	TGTGCCATCTCGGAGCTAAACCAAGAGACCCAGTACTTC	CAISELNQETQYF
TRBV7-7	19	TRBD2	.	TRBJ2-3	TGTGCTAGCAGCCCCGGTGGCGGGGGGACCATTCCTAGCACAGATACGCAGTATTTT	CASSPGGGGTIPSTDTQYF
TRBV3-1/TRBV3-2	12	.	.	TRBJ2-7	TGTGCCAGCAGGGGCCTTCACCACGAGCAGTACTTC	CASRGLHHEQYF